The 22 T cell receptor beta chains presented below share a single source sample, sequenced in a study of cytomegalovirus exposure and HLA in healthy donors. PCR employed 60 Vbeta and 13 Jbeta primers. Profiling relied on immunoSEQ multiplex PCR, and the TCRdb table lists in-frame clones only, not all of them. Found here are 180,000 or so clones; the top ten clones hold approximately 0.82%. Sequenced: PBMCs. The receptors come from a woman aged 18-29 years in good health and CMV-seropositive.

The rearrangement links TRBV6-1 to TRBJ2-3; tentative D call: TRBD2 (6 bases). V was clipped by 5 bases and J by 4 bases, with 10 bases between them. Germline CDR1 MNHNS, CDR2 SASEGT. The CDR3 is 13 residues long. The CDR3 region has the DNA TGTGCCAGCAGTAGCGGAGGGGCAGATACGCAGTATTTT. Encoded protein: CASSSGGADTQYF.

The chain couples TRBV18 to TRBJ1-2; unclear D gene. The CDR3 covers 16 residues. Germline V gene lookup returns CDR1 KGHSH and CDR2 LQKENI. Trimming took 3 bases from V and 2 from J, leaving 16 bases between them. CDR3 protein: CASSPRAEETNYGYTF. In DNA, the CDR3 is TGTGCCAGCTCACCTAGGGCGGAGGAGACAAACTATGGCTACACCTTC.

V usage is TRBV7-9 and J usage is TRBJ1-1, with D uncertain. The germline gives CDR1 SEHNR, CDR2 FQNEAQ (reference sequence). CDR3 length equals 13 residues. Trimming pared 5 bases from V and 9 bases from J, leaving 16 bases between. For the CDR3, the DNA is TGTGCCAGCAGCCCCCTTTCTAGCAGGCAAGCTTTCTTT. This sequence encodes CASSPLSSRQAFF. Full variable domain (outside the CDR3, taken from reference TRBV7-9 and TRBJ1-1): DTGVSQNPRHKITKRGQNVTFRCDPISEHNRLYWYRQTLGQGPEFLTYFQNEAQLEKSRLLSDRFSAERPKGSFSTLEIQRTEQGDSAMYLCASSPLSSRQAFFGQGTRLTVV.

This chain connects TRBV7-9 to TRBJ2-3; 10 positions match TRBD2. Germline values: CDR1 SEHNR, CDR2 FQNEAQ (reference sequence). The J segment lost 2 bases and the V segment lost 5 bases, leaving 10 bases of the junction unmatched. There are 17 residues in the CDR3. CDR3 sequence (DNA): TGTGCCAGCAGCGGAGGGTCTAGCGGGAGATTCACAGATACGCAGTATTTT. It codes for CASSGGSSGRFTDTQYF.

Written as DNA, the CDR3 is TGTGCCAGCAGCCCGGACAGGAATTGGGCTTTCTTT. It codes for CASSPDRNWAFF. This chain connects TRBV6-5 to TRBJ1-1, with TRBD1 identical over 7 bases. Germline V lookup: CDR1 MNHEY, CDR2 SVGAGI. The CDR3 is 12 amino acids. Losses at the gene ends were 6 bases for V and 11 bases for J; bases not matched to a gene: 9.

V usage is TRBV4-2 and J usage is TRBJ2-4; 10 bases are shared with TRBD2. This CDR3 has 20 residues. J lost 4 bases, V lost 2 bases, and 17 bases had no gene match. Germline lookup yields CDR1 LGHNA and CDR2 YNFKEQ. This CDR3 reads CASSQNGLADPDHGKNIQYF. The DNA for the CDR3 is TGTGCCAGCAGCCAAAACGGACTAGCGGACCCTGATCATGGTAAAAACATTCAGTACTTC.

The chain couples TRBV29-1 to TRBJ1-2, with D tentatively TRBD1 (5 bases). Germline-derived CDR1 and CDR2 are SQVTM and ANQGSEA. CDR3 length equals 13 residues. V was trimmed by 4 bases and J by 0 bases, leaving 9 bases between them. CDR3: CSVVGGANYGYTF. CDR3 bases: TGCAGCGTTGTGGGGGGTGCTAACTATGGCTACACCTTC.

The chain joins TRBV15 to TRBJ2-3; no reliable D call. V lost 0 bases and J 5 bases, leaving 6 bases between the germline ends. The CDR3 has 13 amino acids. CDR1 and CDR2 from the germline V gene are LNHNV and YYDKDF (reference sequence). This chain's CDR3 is CATSRDSGDTQYF. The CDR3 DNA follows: TGTGCCACCAGCAGAGATTCCGGAGATACGCAGTATTTT.

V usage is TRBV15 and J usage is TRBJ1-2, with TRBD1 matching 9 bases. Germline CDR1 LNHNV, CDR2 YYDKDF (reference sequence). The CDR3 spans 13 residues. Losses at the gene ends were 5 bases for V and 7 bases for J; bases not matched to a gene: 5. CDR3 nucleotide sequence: TGTGCCACCAGCGGAGGGACAGGGTTTGGCTACACCTTC. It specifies CATSGGTGFGYTF. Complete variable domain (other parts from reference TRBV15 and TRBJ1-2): DAMVIQNPRYQVTQFGKPVTLSCSQTLNHNVMYWYQQKSSQAPKLLFHYYDKDFNNEADTPDNFQSRRPNTSFCFLDIRSPGLGDTAMYLCATSGGTGFGYTFGSGTRLTVV.

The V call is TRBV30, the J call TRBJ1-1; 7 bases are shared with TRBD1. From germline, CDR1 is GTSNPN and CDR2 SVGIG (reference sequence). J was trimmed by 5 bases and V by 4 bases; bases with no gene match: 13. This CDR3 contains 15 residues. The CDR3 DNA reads TGTGCCTGGACCCGAAGGGGGCGCGTAGGTACTGAAGCTTTCTTT. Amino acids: CAWTRRGRVGTEAFF.

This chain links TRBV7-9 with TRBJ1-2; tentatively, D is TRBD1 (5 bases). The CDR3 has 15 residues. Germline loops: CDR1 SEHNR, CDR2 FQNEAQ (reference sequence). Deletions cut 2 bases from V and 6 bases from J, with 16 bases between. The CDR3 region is CASSLLLRSGDGYTF. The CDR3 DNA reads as TGTGCCAGCAGCTTATTACTTCGGTCGGGGGATGGCTACACCTTC.

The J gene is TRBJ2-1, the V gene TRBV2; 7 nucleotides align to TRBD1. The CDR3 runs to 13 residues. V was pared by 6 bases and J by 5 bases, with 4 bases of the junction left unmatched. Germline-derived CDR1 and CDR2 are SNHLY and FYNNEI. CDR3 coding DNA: TGTGCCAGCAGCCCTCAGGGGGACAATGAGCAGTTCTTC. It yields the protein CASSPQGDNEQFF.

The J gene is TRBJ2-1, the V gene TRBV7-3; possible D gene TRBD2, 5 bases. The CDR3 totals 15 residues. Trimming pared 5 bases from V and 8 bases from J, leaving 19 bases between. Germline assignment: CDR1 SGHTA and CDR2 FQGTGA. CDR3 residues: CASSRREGFLDEQFF. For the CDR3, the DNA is TGTGCCAGCAGCCGCCGGGAAGGCTTCCTCGATGAGCAGTTCTTC.

CDR3 sequence reads: CASRTLAGSTDTQYF. CDR3 nucleotides: TGTGCCAGCAGGACCCTAGCGGGAAGCACAGATACGCAGTATTTT. The rearrangement joins TRBV2 to TRBJ2-3, with 9 bases fitting TRBD2. The CDR3 sequence is 15 residues long. Germline V gene sequence: CDR1 SNHLY, CDR2 FYNNEI. Unmatched junction bases numbered 4, after V lost 6 bases and J lost 0 bases.

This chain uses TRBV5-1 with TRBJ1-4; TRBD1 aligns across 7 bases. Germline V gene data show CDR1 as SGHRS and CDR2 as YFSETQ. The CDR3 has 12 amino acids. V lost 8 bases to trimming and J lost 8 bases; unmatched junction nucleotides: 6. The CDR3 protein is CARTGQKEKLFF. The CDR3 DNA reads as TGCGCCAGAACGGGACAGAAAGAAAAACTGTTTTTT. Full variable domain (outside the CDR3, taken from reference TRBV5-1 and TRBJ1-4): KAGVTQTPRYLIKTRGQQVTLSCSPISGHRSVSWYQQTPGQGLQFLFEYFSETQRNKGNFPGRFSGRQFSNSRSEMNVSTLELGDSALYLCARTGQKEKLFFGSGTQLSVL.

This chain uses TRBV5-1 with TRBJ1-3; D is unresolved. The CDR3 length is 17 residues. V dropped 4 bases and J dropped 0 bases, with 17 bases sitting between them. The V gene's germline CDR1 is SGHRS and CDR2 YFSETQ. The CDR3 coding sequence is TGCGCCAGCAGCATAGGAAACTCCGGGAGCTCTGGAAACACCATATATTTT. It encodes CASSIGNSGSSGNTIYF. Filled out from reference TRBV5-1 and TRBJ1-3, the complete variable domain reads KAGVTQTPRYLIKTRGQQVTLSCSPISGHRSVSWYQQTPGQGLQFLFEYFSETQRNKGNFPGRFSGRQFSNSRSEMNVSTLELGDSALYLCASSIGNSGSSGNTIYFGEGSWLTVV.

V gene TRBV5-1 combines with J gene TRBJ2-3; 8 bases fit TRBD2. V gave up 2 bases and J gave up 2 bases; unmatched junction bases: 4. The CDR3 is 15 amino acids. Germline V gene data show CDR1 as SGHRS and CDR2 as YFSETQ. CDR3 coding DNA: TGCGCCAGCAGCTTTACTAGCGGCCCCACAGATACGCAGTATTTT. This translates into CASSFTSGPTDTQYF.

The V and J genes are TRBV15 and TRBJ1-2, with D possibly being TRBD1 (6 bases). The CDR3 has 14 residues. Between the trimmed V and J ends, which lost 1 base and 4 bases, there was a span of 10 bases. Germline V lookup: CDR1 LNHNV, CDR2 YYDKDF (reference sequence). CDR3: CATSRGDTPYGYTF. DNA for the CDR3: TGTGCCACCAGCAGAGGGGACACCCCCTATGGCTACACCTTC.

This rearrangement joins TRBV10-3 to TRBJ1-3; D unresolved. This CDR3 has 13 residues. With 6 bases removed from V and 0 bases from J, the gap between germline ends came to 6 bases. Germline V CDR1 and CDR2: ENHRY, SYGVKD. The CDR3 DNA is TGTGCCATCAGACACTACTCTGGAAACACCATATATTTT. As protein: CAIRHYSGNTIYF.

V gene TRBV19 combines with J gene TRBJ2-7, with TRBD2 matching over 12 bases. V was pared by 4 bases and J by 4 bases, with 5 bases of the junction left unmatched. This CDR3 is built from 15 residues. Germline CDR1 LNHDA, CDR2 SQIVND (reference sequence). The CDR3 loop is CASSTLAGGIYEQYF. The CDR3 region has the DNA TGTGCCAGTAGTACACTAGCGGGAGGAATATACGAGCAGTACTTC. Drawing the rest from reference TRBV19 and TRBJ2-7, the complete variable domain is DGGITQSPKYLFRKEGQNVTLSCEQNLNHDAMYWYRQDPGQGLRLIYYSQIVNDFQKGDIAEGYSVSREKKESFPLTVTSAQKNPTAFYLCASSTLAGGIYEQYFGPGTRLTVT.

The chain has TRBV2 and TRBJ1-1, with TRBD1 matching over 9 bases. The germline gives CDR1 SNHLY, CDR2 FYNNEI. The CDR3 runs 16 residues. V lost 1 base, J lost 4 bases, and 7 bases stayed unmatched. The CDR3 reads CASSEGTTGGLTEAFF. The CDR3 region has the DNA TGTGCCAGCAGTGAAGGGACAACAGGGGGCCTCACTGAAGCTTTCTTT. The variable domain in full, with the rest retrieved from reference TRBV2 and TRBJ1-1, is EPEVTQTPSHQVTQMGQEVILRCVPISNHLYFYWYRQILGQKVEFLVSFYNNEISEKSEIFDDQFSVERPDGSNFTLKIRSTKLEDSAMYFCASSEGTTGGLTEAFFGQGTRLTVV.

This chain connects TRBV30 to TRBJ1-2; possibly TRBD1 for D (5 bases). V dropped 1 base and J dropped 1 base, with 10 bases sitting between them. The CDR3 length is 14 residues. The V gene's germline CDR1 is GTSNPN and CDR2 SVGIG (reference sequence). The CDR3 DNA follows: TGTGCCTGGAGTGAGTACAGGTATAACTATGGCTACACCTTC. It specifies CAWSEYRYNYGYTF.